A single sample gave rise to the 32 T cell receptor beta chains below, sequenced in a study of cytomegalovirus exposure and HLA in healthy donors. With 60 Vbeta and 13 Jbeta primers, the PCR was carried out. Sequenced by immunoSEQ multiplex PCR; TCRdb stores in-frame clones only, minus some. The sample holds 180,000 or so clones, around 80% seen once. The sequenced sample consisted of PBMCs. These receptor sequences come from a young woman in good health and CMV-seronegative.

The chain has TRBV7-9 and TRBJ2-5, with 10 positions matching TRBD1. Losses at the gene ends were 4 bases for V and 5 bases for J; bases not matched to a gene: 10. Germline-derived CDR1 and CDR2 are SEHNR and FQNEAQ (reference sequence). This CDR3 spans 16 amino acids. The CDR3 DNA reads TGTGCCAGCAGCTCGCCACGACAGGGGGCGAGGGAGACCCAGTACTTC. Protein sequence: CASSSPRQGARETQYF.

The V call is TRBV27, the J call TRBJ1-2; D perhaps matches TRBD1 (6 bases). Trimming stripped 3 bases from V and 0 bases from J, with 14 bases between. CDR3 length: 16 amino acids. Germline loops: CDR1 MNHEY, CDR2 SMNVEV (reference sequence). The CDR3 nucleotides are TGTGCCAGCAGTTTGGACAGCTCGGGGCCTAACTATGGCTACACCTTC. Encoded protein: CASSLDSSGPNYGYTF.

This clone was recorded at least ten times. The CDR3 protein is CASSGDRVETQYF. The CDR3 bases are TGTGCCAGCAGTGGGGACAGGGTAGAGACCCAGTACTTC. The V gene is TRBV2, the J gene TRBJ2-5; 9 bases align to TRBD1. Germline-derived CDR1 and CDR2 are SNHLY and FYNNEI. The CDR3 runs 13 residues. V was clipped by 4 bases and J by 4 bases; unmatched bases: 1.

This clone was recorded once. The chain joins TRBV19 to TRBJ1-2, with a tentative D call TRBD1 (5 bases). This CDR3 comprises 12 residues. CDR1 LNHDA and CDR2 SQIVND come from the germline V gene (reference sequence). V was shortened by 7 bases and J by 6 bases, with 12 bases between the two germline ends. The CDR3 DNA reads TGTGCCAGTAAACCAGGGATGAATGGCTACACCTTC. As protein: CASKPGMNGYTF.

The chain's CDR3 is CASNLAFGANVLTF. Written as DNA, the CDR3 is TGTGCCAGCAACCTAGCGTTCGGGGCCAACGTCCTGACTTTC. The rearrangement joins TRBV6-5 to TRBJ2-6, with a weak D call TRBD2 (6 bases). Germline V gene lookup returns CDR1 MNHEY and CDR2 SVGAGI. The CDR3 is made up of 14 amino acids. V lost 7 bases to trimming and J lost 4 bases, with 11 bases between them.

The J gene is TRBJ2-5, the V gene TRBV10-3; maybe TRBD2 (6 bases). The germline gives CDR1 ENHRY, CDR2 SYGVKD. The CDR3 has 14 residues. With 6 bases removed from V and 3 bases from J, the gap between germline ends came to 14 bases. This CDR3 reads CAISSSSGEETQYF. The CDR3 nucleotides are TGTGCCATCAGCTCAAGTAGCGGTGAAGAGACCCAGTACTTC.

The J gene is TRBJ2-5, the V gene TRBV7-8; tentative D call: TRBD2 (5 bases). The CDR3 totals 16 residues. Germline CDR1 and CDR2: SGHVS and FQNEAQ. V lost 1 base to trimming and J lost 5 bases, with 17 bases between them. The CDR3 reads CASSLGRVGFKETQYF. The DNA of the CDR3 is TGTGCCAGCAGCTTAGGGCGGGTTGGGTTTAAGGAGACCCAGTACTTC.

This clone appeared a few times. The genes are TRBV19 and TRBJ2-1; no reliable D call. CDR3 length: 16 amino acids. V was trimmed by 8 bases and J by 0 bases, leaving 17 bases between them. The V gene's germline CDR1 is LNHDA and CDR2 SQIVND (reference sequence). For the CDR3, the DNA is TGTGCCAGTTCGAGAATGCATGCGAGCTCCTACAATGAGCAGTTCTTC. Translating gives CASSRMHASSYNEQFF.

The V call is TRBV9, the J call TRBJ2-1, with D unclear. Germline CDR1 is SGDLS and CDR2 is YYNGEE. This CDR3 is 15 amino acids long. V was cut by 0 bases and J by 7 bases, with 14 bases left in between. DNA for the CDR3: TGTGCCAGCAGCGTAGTCGGCAGGTTAAGTAATGAGCAGTTCTTC. Amino acids: CASSVVGRLSNEQFF.

The sample holds a few counts of this clone. The J gene is TRBJ2-5, the V gene TRBV5-1, with TRBD2 matching 13 bases. The J call may be mistaken, given a closer DNA end match to TRBJ2-7. Germline V gives CDR1 SGHRS, CDR2 YFSETQ. This CDR3 has 18 residues. CDR3 loop: CASSVGLAGTHISYEQYF. The CDR3 region has the DNA TGCGCCAGCAGCGTGGGACTAGCGGGAACTCACATCTCCTACGAGCAGTACTTC.

V usage is TRBV18 and J usage is TRBJ1-4; a possible D gene is TRBD1 (6 bases). Looked up from germline, CDR1 is KGHSH and CDR2 is LQKENI. V shed 1 base and J shed 7 bases, with 10 bases lying between them. The CDR3 loop spans 14 amino acids. CDR3 loop: CASSPRDTPEKLFF. Here the CDR3 DNA reads TGTGCCAGCTCACCACGGGACACTCCTGAAAAACTGTTTTTT. The entire variable domain, with the rest obtained from reference TRBV18 and TRBJ1-4, is as follows: NAGVMQNPRHLVRRRGQEARLRCSPMKGHSHVYWYRQLPEEGLKFMVYLQKENIIDESGMPKERFSAEFPKEGPSILRIQQVVRGDSAAYFCASSPRDTPEKLFFGSGTQLSVL.

This chain links TRBV7-8 with TRBJ1-1; 8 positions match TRBD1. Germline CDR1 and CDR2: SGHVS and FQNEAQ. V trimming: 5 bases; J trimming: 5 bases; junction bases outside the gene matches: 10. CDR3 size: 15 residues. CDR3 protein: CASSDLRGPGTEAFF. The CDR3 DNA sequence: TGTGCCAGCAGCGACCTCAGGGGGCCGGGGACTGAAGCTTTCTTT.

The chain links TRBV30 to TRBJ2-1, with a possible D match to TRBD2 (6 bases). The CDR3 has 22 residues. V dropped 0 bases and J dropped 0 bases, with 30 bases sitting between them. Per germline, CDR1 GTSNPN and CDR2 SVGIG (reference sequence). CDR3 coding DNA: TGTGCCTGGAGTGTAGCGGCATTGGGCAGGGAGGCTTGGGGGAGCTCCTACAATGAGCAGTTCTTC. Its protein is CAWSVAALGREAWGSSYNEQFF.

J is TRBJ2-3 and V is TRBV30; 10 bases map to TRBD2. Per the germline V gene, CDR1 is GTSNPN and CDR2 is SVGIG (reference sequence). V was clipped by 3 bases and J by 1 base; unmatched bases: 4. CDR3 length equals 15 residues. The CDR3 bases are TGTGCCTGGAGCCTAGGACTAGCGGGCACAGATACGCAGTATTTT. It yields the protein CAWSLGLAGTDTQYF.

The CDR3 is CASSPSGGRGNEQFF. The DNA for the CDR3 is TGTGCCAGCAGCCCCTCGGGGGGGCGCGGGAATGAGCAGTTCTTC. The chain joins TRBV5-4 to TRBJ2-1; TRBD2 aligns across 8 bases. The CDR3 length is 15 residues. V was pared by 4 bases and J by 7 bases, with 10 bases of the junction left unmatched. CDR1 SGHNT and CDR2 YYREEE come from the germline V gene (reference sequence).

The V gene is TRBV2, the J gene TRBJ2-7; 10 bases agree with TRBD2. The CDR3 loop spans 20 amino acids. V was clipped by 3 bases and J by 4 bases; unmatched bases: 21. CDR1 is SNHLY and CDR2 is FYNNEI in the germline V gene. This CDR3 is CASSEASGSIRYEELYEQYF. The CDR3 DNA sequence: TGTGCCAGCAGTGAGGCTAGCGGGAGTATAAGGTATGAGGAGCTTTACGAGCAGTACTTC.

On this clone itself: The same CDR3 arises from other DNA sequences in this sample as well. This chain uses TRBV19 with TRBJ2-7; 8 nucleotides line up with TRBD2. This CDR3 comprises 13 residues. V lost 9 bases, J lost 0 bases, and 4 bases stayed unmatched. Germline CDR1 LNHDA, CDR2 SQIVND (reference sequence). CDR3 region: CASSSGSSYEQYF. The DNA for the CDR3 is TGTGCCAGCTCAAGCGGGAGCTCCTACGAGCAGTACTTC.

This chain uses TRBV19 with TRBJ1-1; D is perhaps TRBD1 (5 bases). This CDR3 comprises 14 residues. V was pared by 1 base and J by 8 bases, with 14 bases between. Germline V gene sequence: CDR1 LNHDA, CDR2 SQIVND (reference sequence). CDR3: CASSIGGGRREAFF. Here the CDR3 DNA reads TGTGCCAGTAGTATAGGGGGCGGTCGACGGGAAGCTTTCTTT.

The chain joins TRBV6-5 to TRBJ2-4, with D perhaps TRBD1 (7 bases). Germline-derived CDR1 and CDR2 are MNHEY and SVGAGI. The CDR3 consists of 15 residues. V lost 4 bases and J 8 bases, leaving 18 bases between the germline ends. CDR3 amino acids: CASSFFQGGEYIQYF. The CDR3 bases are TGTGCCAGCAGTTTCTTTCAGGGGGGAGAATACATTCAGTACTTC.

The chain couples TRBV28 to TRBJ2-7; D not resolved. The CDR3 runs to 12 residues. Germline CDR1 MDHEN, CDR2 SYDVKM. The V end was cut by 8 bases, the J end by 4 bases, with 12 bases between. CDR3 residues: CASRKSGYEQYF. CDR3 coding DNA: TGTGCCAGCCGGAAGTCAGGATACGAGCAGTACTTC.

This clone was seen only a few times. The chain is built from TRBV12-5 and TRBJ2-7, with D possibly matching TRBD2 (6 bases). Germline V gene lookup returns CDR1 LGHNT and CDR2 FRNRAP. Trimming removed 6 bases at V and 3 bases at J, with 15 bases between. This CDR3 is 14 amino acids long. The CDR3 bases are TGTGCTAGTGGACCGCGGGATCCCCTCTACGAGCAGTACTTC. Protein product: CASGPRDPLYEQYF.

With regard to this clone: One end of the junction varies from germline; a read error may be responsible. V is TRBV7-9 and J is TRBJ2-7; TRBD1 might be the D (6 bases). CDR1 SEHNR and CDR2 FQNEAQ come from the germline V gene (reference sequence). The CDR3 contains 15 residues. CDR3 sequence: CSSTHSGTPSYEQYF. As DNA, the CDR3 is TGTTCCAGCACACACTCCGGGACACCCTCCTACGAGCAGTACTTC.

The DNA for the CDR3 is TGTGCCGAGGAGCAGTCGGACTACGAGCAGTACTTC. Translated, it gives CAEEQSDYEQYF. The chain has TRBV7-2 and TRBJ2-7; D unresolved. CDR1 and CDR2 from the germline V gene are SGHTA and FQGNSA. V lost 11 bases to trimming and J lost 3 bases, with 14 bases between them. The length of the CDR3 is 12 residues.

The chain links TRBV28 to TRBJ2-7, with 9 bases lining up with TRBD2. Germline loops: CDR1 MDHEN, CDR2 SYDVKM. J lost 2 bases, V lost 6 bases, and 8 bases had no gene match. The CDR3 totals 15 residues. The CDR3 DNA reads TGTGCCAGCAGGAAGTACGCGGGGGGGCCCTACGAGCAGTACTTC. Translating it yields CASRKYAGGPYEQYF.

About this clone itself: Other DNA sequences in the same sample also yield this CDR3. The rearrangement uses TRBV2 and TRBJ2-3; unclear D gene. Germline V lookup: CDR1 SNHLY, CDR2 FYNNEI. The CDR3 contains 11 residues. Trimming cost V 6 bases and J 2 bases, with 3 bases left between them. The chain's CDR3 is CASSYTDTQYF. The CDR3 DNA sequence: TGTGCCAGCAGCTACACAGATACGCAGTATTTT.

The rearrangement uses TRBV10-3 and TRBJ2-5; D perhaps matches TRBD2 (7 bases). CDR1 is ENHRY, CDR2 SYGVKD, per germline. Trimming cost V 7 bases and J 3 bases, with 24 bases left between them. The CDR3 runs 17 residues. CDR3 residues: CAIKRGGASGFEETQYF. CDR3 coding DNA: TGTGCCATCAAAAGGGGGGGGGCTAGCGGCTTCGAAGAGACCCAGTACTTC.

The genes are TRBV7-2 and TRBJ2-3; 7 positions agree with TRBD2. The ends lost 0 bases at V and 2 bases at J; junction bases unmatched: 2. This CDR3 comprises 15 residues. Germline CDR1 SGHTA, CDR2 FQGNSA. The DNA of the CDR3 is TGTGCCAGCAGCTTAGCGGGAGGGGACACAGATACGCAGTATTTT. Translated: CASSLAGGDTDTQYF.

The chain couples TRBV11-2 to TRBJ1-3, with TRBD1 as a possible D gene (5 bases). The CDR3 spans 16 residues. The V end was cut by 5 bases, the J end by 3 bases, with 17 bases between. The germline gives CDR1 SGHAT, CDR2 FQNNGV. CDR3 amino acids: CASSLRGGEDGNTIYF. CDR3 DNA sequence: TGTGCCAGCAGCCTACGTGGGGGGGAAGATGGAAACACCATATATTTT.

As DNA, the CDR3 is TGTGCCAGTATGATACAGGTCTATAGCAATCAGCCCCAGCATTTT. Protein: CASMIQVYSNQPQHF. V and J are TRBV19 and TRBJ1-5, with a tentative D call TRBD1 (5 bases). CDR1 and CDR2 (germline): LNHDA, SQIVND (reference sequence). Deletions cut 7 bases from V and 0 bases from J, with 13 bases between. The CDR3 covers 15 residues.

This chain uses TRBV14 with TRBJ1-1; D is uncertain. The CDR3 runs 15 residues. Germline V gene data show CDR1 as SGHDN and CDR2 as FVKESK. V was pared by 4 bases and J by 1 base, with 13 bases between. The CDR3 protein is CASSLVGVPNTEAFF. Written as DNA, the CDR3 is TGTGCCAGCAGCCTCGTAGGAGTTCCGAACACTGAAGCTTTCTTT.

The J gene is TRBJ2-1, the V gene TRBV2; D perhaps matches TRBD1 (5 bases). CDR1 and CDR2 (germline): SNHLY, FYNNEI. The CDR3 loop spans 15 amino acids. V was pared by 7 bases and J by 4 bases, with 17 bases between. The CDR3 DNA follows: TGTGCCAGCACTCTGACAGCCTCCCCGTACAATGAGCAGTTCTTC. It codes for CASTLTASPYNEQFF.

This clone was recorded once. The CDR3 sequence is CASSFLGEDQPQHF. The CDR3 DNA reads TGCGCCAGCAGCTTTCTAGGGGAAGATCAGCCCCAGCATTTT. The chain links TRBV5-1 to TRBJ1-5, with a possible D match to TRBD1 (5 bases). The CDR3 consists of 14 residues. V was shortened by 2 bases and J by 5 bases, with 11 bases between the two germline ends. CDR1 is SGHRS, CDR2 YFSETQ, per germline.